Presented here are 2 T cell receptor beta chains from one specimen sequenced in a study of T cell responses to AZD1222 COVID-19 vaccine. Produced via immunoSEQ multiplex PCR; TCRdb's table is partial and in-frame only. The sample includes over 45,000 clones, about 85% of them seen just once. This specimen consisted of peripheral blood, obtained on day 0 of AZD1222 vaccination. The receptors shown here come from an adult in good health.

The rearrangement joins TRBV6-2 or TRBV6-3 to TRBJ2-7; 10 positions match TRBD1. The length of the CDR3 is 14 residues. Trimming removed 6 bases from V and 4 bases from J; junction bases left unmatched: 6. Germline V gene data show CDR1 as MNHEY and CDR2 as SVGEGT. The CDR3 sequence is CASSSGQGWYEQYF. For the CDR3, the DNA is TGTGCCAGCAGCTCGGGACAGGGGTGGTACGAGCAGTACTTC.

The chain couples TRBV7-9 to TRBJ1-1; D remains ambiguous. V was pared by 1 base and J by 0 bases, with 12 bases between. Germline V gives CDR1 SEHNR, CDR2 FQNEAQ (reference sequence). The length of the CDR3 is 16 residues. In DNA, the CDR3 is TGTGCCAGCAGCTTAGTAGGAGGGCGGATGAACACTGAAGCTTTCTTT. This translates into CASSLVGGRMNTEAFF.